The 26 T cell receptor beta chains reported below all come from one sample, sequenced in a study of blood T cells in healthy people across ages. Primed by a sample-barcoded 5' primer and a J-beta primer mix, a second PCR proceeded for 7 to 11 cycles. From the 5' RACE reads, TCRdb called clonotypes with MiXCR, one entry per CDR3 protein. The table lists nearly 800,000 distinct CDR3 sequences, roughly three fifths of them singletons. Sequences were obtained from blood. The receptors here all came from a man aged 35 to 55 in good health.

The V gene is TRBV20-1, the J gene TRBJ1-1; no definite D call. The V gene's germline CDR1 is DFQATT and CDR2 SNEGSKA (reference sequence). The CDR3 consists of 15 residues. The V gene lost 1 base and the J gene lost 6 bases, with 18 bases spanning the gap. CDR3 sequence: CSARVSGSNDAEAFF. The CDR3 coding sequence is TGCAGTGCTAGAGTTTCCGGGAGCAATGACGCTGAAGCTTTCTTT.

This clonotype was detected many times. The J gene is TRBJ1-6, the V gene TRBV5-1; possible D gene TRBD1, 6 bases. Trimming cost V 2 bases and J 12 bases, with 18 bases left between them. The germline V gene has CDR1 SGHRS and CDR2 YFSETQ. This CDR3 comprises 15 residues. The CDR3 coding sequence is TGCGCCAGCAGCTTAGAGGGGCCAGGGGAGCGACCCCTCCACTTT. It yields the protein CASSLEGPGERPLHF. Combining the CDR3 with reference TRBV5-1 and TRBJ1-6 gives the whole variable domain KAGVTQTPRYLIKTRGQQVTLSCSPISGHRSVSWYQQTPGQGLQFLFEYFSETQRNKGNFPGRFSGRQFSNSRSEMNVSTLELGDSALYLCASSLEGPGERPLHFGNGTRLTVT.

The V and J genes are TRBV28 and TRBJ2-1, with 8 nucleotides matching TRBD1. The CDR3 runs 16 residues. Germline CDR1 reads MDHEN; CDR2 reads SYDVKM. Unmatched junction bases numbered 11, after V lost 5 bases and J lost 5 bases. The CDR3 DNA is TGTGCCAGCAGTCTTATAGACAGGGGAAGAGACAATGAGCAGTTCTTC. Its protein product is CASSLIDRGRDNEQFF.

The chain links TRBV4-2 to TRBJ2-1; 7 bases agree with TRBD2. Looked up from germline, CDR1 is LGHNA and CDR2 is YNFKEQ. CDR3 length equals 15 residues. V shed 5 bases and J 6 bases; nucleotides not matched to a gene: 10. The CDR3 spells CASSFSRDYSNEQFF. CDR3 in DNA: TGTGCCAGCAGCTTCTCTCGGGACTACTCCAATGAGCAGTTCTTC.

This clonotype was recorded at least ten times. The CDR3 loop reads CASSQVAGAYNEQFF. The CDR3 region has the DNA TGTGCCAGCAGTCAGGTAGCGGGGGCCTACAATGAGCAGTTCTTC. This rearrangement joins TRBV27 to TRBJ2-1; 9 nucleotides align to TRBD2. Germline CDR1 is MNHEY and CDR2 is SMNVEV (reference sequence). CDR3 length: 15 amino acids. Trimming removed 5 bases from V and 2 bases from J; junction bases left unmatched: 4.

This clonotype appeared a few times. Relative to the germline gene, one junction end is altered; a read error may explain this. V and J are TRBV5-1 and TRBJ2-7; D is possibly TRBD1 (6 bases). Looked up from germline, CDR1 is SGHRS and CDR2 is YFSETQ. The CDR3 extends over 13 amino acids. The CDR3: CASSPTGTYEQYF. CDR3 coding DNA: TGTGCCAGCAGTCCAACAGGGACCTACGAGCAGTACTTC. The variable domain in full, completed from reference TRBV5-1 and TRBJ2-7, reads KAGVTQTPRYLIKTRGQQVTLSCSPISGHRSVSWYQQTPGQGLQFLFEYFSETQRNKGNFPGRFSGRQFSNSRSEMNVSTLELGDSALYLCASSPTGTYEQYFGPGTRLTVT.

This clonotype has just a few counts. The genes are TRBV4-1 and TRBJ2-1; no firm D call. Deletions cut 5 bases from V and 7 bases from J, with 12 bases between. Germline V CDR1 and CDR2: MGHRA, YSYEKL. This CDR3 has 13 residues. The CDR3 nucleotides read TGCGCCAGCAGCGAAAGCACAGTGAATGAGCAGTTCTTC. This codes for CASSESTVNEQFF.

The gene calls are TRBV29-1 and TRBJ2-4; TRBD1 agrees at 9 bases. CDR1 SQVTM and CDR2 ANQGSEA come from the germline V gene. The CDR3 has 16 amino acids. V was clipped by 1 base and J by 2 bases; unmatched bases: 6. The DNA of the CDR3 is TGCAGCGTTGAAGGCCACAGGGGGCTTCCCAAAAACATTCAGTACTTC. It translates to CSVEGHRGLPKNIQYF.

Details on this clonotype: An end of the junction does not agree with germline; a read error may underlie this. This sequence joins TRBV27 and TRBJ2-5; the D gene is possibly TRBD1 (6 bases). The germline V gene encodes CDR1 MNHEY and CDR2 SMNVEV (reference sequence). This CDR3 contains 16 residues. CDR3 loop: CASSFIYSTGQGTQYF. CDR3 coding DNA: TGTGCCAGCAGTTTCATATATAGTACGGGACAAGGGACCCAGTACTTC.

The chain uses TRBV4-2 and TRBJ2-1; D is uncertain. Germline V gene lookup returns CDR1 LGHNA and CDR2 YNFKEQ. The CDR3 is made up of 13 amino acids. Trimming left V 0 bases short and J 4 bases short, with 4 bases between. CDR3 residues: CASSQEVYNEQFF. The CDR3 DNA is TGTGCCAGCAGCCAAGAGGTGTACAATGAGCAGTTCTTC.

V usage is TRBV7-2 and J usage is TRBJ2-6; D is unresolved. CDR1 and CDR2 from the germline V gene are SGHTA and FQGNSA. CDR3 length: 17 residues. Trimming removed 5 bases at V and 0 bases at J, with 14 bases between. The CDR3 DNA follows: TGTGCCAGCAGCCTGTCTCTCAGTCGCTCTGGGGCCAACGTCCTGACTTTC. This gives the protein CASSLSLSRSGANVLTF.

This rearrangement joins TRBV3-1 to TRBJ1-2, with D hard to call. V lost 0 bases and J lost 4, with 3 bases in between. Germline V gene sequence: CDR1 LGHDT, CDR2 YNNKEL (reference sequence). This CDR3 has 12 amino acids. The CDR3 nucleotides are TGTGCCAGCAGCCAAGAAGGCTATGGCTACACCTTC. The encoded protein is CASSQEGYGYTF.

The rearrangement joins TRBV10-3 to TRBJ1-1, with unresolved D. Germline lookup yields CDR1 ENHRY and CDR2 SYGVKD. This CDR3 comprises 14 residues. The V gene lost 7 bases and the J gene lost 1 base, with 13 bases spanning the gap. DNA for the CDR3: TGTGCCATCATGGCGGGAGCTGGGAACACTGAAGCTTTCTTT. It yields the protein CAIMAGAGNTEAFF.

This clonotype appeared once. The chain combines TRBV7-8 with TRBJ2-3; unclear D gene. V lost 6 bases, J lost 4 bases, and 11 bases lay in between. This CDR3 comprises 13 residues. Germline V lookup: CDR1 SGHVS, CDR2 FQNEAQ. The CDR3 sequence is CASSRTESDTQYF. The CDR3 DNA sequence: TGTGCCAGCAGTAGAACGGAGTCAGATACGCAGTATTTT. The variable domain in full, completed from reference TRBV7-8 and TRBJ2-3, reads GAGVSQSPRYKVAKRGQDVALRCDPISGHVSLFWYQQALGQGPEFLTYFQNEAQLDKSGLPSDRFFAERPEGSVSTLKIQRTQQEDSAVYLCASSRTESDTQYFGPGTRLTVL.

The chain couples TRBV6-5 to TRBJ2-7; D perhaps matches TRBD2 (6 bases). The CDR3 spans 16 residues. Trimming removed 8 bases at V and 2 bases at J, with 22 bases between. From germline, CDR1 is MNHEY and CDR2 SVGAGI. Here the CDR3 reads CASRLQVSGTTYEQYF. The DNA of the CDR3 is TGTGCCAGCCGGCTCCAAGTTAGCGGTACAACCTACGAGCAGTACTTC.

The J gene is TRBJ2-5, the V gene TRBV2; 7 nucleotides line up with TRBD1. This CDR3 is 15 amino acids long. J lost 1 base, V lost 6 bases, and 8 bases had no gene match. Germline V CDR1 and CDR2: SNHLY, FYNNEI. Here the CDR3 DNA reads TGTGCCAGCAGGGCCTCGGGACAGCTCCAAGAGACCCAGTACTTC. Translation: CASRASGQLQETQYF.

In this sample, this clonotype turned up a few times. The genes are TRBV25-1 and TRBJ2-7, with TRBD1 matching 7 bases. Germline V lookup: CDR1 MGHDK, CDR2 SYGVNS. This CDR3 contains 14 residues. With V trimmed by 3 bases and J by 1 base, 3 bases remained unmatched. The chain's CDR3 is CASSDVTGSYEQYF. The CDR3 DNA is TGTGCCAGCAGTGACGTGACAGGGTCCTACGAGCAGTACTTC.

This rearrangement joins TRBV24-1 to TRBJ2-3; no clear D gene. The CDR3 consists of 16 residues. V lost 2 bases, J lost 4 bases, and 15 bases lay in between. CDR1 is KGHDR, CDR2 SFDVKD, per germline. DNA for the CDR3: TGTGCCACCAGTGATTCATACCAGGTAGTATCAGATACGCAGTATTTT. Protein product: CATSDSYQVVSDTQYF.

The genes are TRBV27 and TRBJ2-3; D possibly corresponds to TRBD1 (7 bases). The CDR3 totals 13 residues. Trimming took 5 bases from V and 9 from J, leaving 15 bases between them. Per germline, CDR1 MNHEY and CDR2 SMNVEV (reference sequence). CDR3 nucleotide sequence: TGTGCCAGCAGTACGGACAGGCGGGACACGCAGTATTTT. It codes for CASSTDRRDTQYF.

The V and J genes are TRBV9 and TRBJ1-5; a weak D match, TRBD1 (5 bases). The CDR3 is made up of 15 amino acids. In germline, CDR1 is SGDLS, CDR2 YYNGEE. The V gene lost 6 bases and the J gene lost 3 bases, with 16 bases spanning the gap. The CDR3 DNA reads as TGTGCCAGCACGCCGACTGGGGGGGACAATCAGCCCCAGCATTTT. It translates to CASTPTGGDNQPQHF.

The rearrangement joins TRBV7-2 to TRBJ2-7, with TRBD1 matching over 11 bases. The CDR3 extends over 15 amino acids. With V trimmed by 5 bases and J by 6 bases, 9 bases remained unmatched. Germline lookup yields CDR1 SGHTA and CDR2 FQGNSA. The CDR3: CASSPGTGGVAEQYF. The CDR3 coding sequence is TGTGCCAGCAGCCCGGGGACAGGGGGGGTTGCCGAGCAGTACTTC.

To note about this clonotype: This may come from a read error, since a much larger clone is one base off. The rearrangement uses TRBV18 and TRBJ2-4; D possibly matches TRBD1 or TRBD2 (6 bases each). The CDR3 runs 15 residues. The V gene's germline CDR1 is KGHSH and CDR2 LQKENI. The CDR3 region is CASSYEGGAKNVQYF. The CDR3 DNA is TGTGCCAGCTCATACGAGGGGGGAGCCAAAAACGTTCAGTACTTC.

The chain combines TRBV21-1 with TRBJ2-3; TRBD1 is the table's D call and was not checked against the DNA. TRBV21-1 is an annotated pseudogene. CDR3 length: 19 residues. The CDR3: CASSIPEGQGPPYTDTQYF. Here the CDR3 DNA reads TGTGCCAGCAGCATTCCGGAGGGACAGGGGCCACCCTACACAGATACGCAGTATTTT.

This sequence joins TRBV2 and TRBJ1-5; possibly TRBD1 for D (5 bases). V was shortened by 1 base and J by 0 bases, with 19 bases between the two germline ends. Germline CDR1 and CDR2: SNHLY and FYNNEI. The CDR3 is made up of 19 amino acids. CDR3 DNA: TGTGCCAGCAGTGAAGTGTTCATGGGGGGAAGATATAGCAATCAGCCCCAGCATTTT. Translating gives CASSEVFMGGRYSNQPQHF.

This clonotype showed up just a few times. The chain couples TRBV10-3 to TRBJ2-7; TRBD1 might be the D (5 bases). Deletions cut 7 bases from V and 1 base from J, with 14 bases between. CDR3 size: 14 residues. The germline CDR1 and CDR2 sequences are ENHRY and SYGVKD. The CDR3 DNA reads TGTGCCATCATCCTATATCAGGGTTCCTACGAGCAGTACTTC. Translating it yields CAIILYQGSYEQYF.

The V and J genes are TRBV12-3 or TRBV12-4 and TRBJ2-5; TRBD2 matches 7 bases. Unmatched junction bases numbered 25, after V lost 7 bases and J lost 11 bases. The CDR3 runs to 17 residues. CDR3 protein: CASTHTRDYQRLRVQYF. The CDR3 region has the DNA TGTGCCAGCACCCACACTCGGGACTATCAGCGCCTTAGGGTGCAGTACTTC.